This record concerns one T cell receptor (beta chain) sequence. In the original processing: In the immunoSEQ data, sequences were junction-only and lacked quality scores, so filtering differed. Sequencing used immunoSEQ multiplex PCR; TCRdb keeps in-frame clones, though not all of them. V, J and clone size reflect that table, while D and trimming were determined from the DNA. The sample has about 1.5 million clones, 98% seen once; the top ten hold 0.45%. The data are from a study of shared clonotypes between healthy human individuals. As for the study in general: The cohort had two women and three men, ages 18 to 49.

The clonotype comes from a man under 40 in good health. The sample taken for sequencing was naive CD4+ T cells sorted from blood. This sample's subset: CD45RA+ positively selected.

DNA for the CDR3: TGCGCCAGCAGCCTCGAATTGGGCGCAGATCAGCCCCAGCATTTT. Residues: CASSLELGADQPQHF. The chain employs TRBV4-3 and TRBJ1-5, with D uncertain. Trimming removed 4 bases from V and 5 bases from J, with 15 bases in between. The CDR3 has 15 amino acids. CDR1 is LGHNA and CDR2 is YSLEER in the germline V gene.